The clone carrying this TCR beta chain was detected a few times. Its antigen is not identified. The sample belongs to a study of cytomegalovirus exposure and HLA in healthy donors. Donors were nominally healthy when sampled, though unrecorded immune exposures were likely. Study-level results: Reports indicate that TCR beta sequences accurately predicted the HLA-A and HLA-B alleles of most subjects. Highly shared sequence variants in one cluster were likely a sequencing artifact. Common viral pathogens (according to a later analysis) appeared linked to several of the most significant clusters.

The PCR was carried out with 60 Vbeta primers and 13 Jbeta primers. Data came from immunoSEQ multiplex PCR; TCRdb stores just in-frame clones and leaves some out. The sample contains around 150,000 clones, around 80% of which appear only once. Sequencing used PBMCs. This sequence was found in a human donor in good health.

The CDR3 spells CASSLNGGKETQYF. The CDR3 bases are TGTGCCAGCAGCTTGAACGGGGGGAAGGAGACCCAGTACTTC. The rearrangement joins TRBV5-4 to TRBJ2-5; the match to TRBD2 covers 7 bases. This CDR3 comprises 14 residues. The V and J ends lost 1 base and 5 bases, in that order; junction bases with no gene match: 5. CDR1 is SGHNT, CDR2 YYREEE, per germline (reference sequence).